This T cell receptor (beta chain) was recorded in a study of T-cell memory formation after mild COVID-19. TCRdb independently ran MiXCR on the 5' RACE reads; one entry per CDR3 protein. The table has hundreds of thousands of distinct CDR3 sequences, 28% seen once. Germline V gene lookup returns CDR1 MGHRA and CDR2 YSYEKL. The CDR3 loop spans 14 amino acids. V gave up 0 bases and J gave up 2 bases, with 8 bases separating them. The chain couples TRBV4-1 to TRBJ2-7; D unclear. Sequencing was done on a sample of PBMCs or a T cell subset sorted from them (not recorded which). This receptor was obtained from an adult woman who had mild COVID-19 (a few samples of this study predate the infection). Cell type and time point are not known. The CDR3 region has the DNA TGCGCCAGCAGCCAAGAAGGGCTCACCTACGAGCAGTACTTC. Amino acid sequence: CASSQEGLTYEQYF.